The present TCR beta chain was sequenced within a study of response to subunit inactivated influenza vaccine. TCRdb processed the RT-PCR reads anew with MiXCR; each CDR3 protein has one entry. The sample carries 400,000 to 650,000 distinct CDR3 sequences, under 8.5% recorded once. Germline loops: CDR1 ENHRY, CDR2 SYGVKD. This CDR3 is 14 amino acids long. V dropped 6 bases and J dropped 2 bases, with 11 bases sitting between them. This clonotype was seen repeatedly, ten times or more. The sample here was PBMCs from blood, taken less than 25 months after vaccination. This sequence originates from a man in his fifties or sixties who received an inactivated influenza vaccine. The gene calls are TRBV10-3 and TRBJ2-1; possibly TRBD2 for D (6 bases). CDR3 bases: TGTGCCATCAGCCGGGACTCGACCTACAATGAGCAGTTCTTC. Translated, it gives CAISRDSTYNEQFF.